These 17 T cell receptor beta chains share one sample of origin, sequenced in a study of T cell repertoires in cytomegalovirus infection. TCRdb re-called the reads through MiXCR, storing one row per CDR3 protein. The sample shows 450,000 to 550,000 distinct CDR3 sequences, more than 15% of them seen only once. Sequenced material: CD8+ T cells from PBMCs. The receptors derive from a human donor in good health (CMV status not recorded). Some clones in this sample may be carry-over from other donors' samples.

This clonotype showed up many times. The chain carries TRBV19 and TRBJ2-7; D assignment may be TRBD1 or TRBD2 (5 bases each). CDR3 size: 14 residues. The germline V gene encodes CDR1 LNHDA and CDR2 SQIVND (reference sequence). The V end lost 5 bases, the J end lost 3 bases, and 14 bases lay between the germline ends. The CDR3 sequence is CASSAARGFYEQYF. The CDR3 DNA follows: TGTGCCAGTAGTGCGGCACGGGGCTTCTACGAGCAGTACTTC. Based on the CDR3 plus reference TRBV19 and TRBJ2-7, the full variable domain is DGGITQSPKYLFRKEGQNVTLSCEQNLNHDAMYWYRQDPGQGLRLIYYSQIVNDFQKGDIAEGYSVSREKKESFPLTVTSAQKNPTAFYLCASSAARGFYEQYFGPGTRLTVT.

This clonotype turned up a few times. The rearrangement joins TRBV6-1 to TRBJ2-7; 9 bases match TRBD1. Trimming cost V 6 bases and J 2 bases; bases outside gene matches: 8. Germline CDR1 and CDR2: MNHNS and SASEGT. There are 15 residues in the CDR3. CDR3 sequence reads: CASRSRDRVTYEQYF. CDR3 DNA sequence: TGTGCCAGCAGGTCCCGGGACAGGGTCACCTACGAGCAGTACTTC.

The V call is TRBV3-1, the J call TRBJ2-1, with TRBD1 matching 9 bases. The V segment lost 2 bases and the J segment 5 bases; nucleotides outside the gene matches: 4. The CDR3 has 15 residues. CDR1 is LGHDT and CDR2 is YNNKEL in the germline V gene (reference sequence). CDR3 region: CASSQPGQGNNEQFF. The CDR3 nucleotides read TGTGCCAGCAGCCAACCGGGACAGGGAAACAATGAGCAGTTCTTC.

This clonotype was recorded a few times. V and J are TRBV6-5 and TRBJ2-3; D call uncertain. This CDR3 contains 13 residues. The V gene lost 4 bases and the J gene lost 5 bases, with 10 bases spanning the gap. Germline V gives CDR1 MNHEY, CDR2 SVGAGI. Here the CDR3 DNA reads TGTGCCAGCAGTTGGGGTTTTGGAGATACGCAGTATTTT. Amino acid sequence: CASSWGFGDTQYF.

This clonotype has at least ten counts. The genes are TRBV6-5 and TRBJ1-2; possible D gene TRBD1, 5 bases. Germline CDR1 and CDR2: MNHEY and SVGAGI. V was clipped by 2 bases and J by 4 bases, with 11 bases between them. This CDR3 contains 14 residues. The CDR3 nucleotides read TGTGCCAGCAGTTACGGGCAGGGATTCTATGGCTACACCTTC. Amino acids: CASSYGQGFYGYTF.

The chain links TRBV5-4 to TRBJ2-3, with 7 bases aligning to TRBD2. The CDR3 is made up of 14 amino acids. Germline V CDR1 and CDR2: SGHNT, YYREEE (reference sequence). J was trimmed by 6 bases and V by 3 bases; bases with no gene match: 7. The CDR3 DNA is TGTGCCAGCAGCTCACAGCGGCGGGGGGATACGCAGTATTTT. This translates into CASSSQRRGDTQYF.

The rearrangement joins TRBV30 to TRBJ1-1; weak D call: TRBD1 (5 bases). V was shortened by 0 bases and J by 1 base, with 9 bases between the two germline ends. This CDR3 is built from 14 residues. CDR1 is GTSNPN, CDR2 SVGIG, per germline (reference sequence). CDR3: CAWSVGQGNTEAFF. The CDR3 DNA reads TGTGCCTGGAGTGTAGGGCAGGGGAACACTGAAGCTTTCTTT.

This clonotype showed up many times. V and J are TRBV28 and TRBJ2-3; D is tentatively TRBD1 or TRBD2 (6 bases each). CDR3 length equals 15 residues. Germline V gene lookup returns CDR1 MDHEN and CDR2 SYDVKM. V lost 2 bases and J lost 4, with 13 bases in between. CDR3 coding DNA: TGTGCCAGCAGTTTACGGTGGGGGGCCGCAGATACGCAGTATTTT. Translating it yields CASSLRWGAADTQYF.

Notes on this clonotype: A much larger clone differs from this one at a single base, so this may be a read error. This chain connects TRBV7-4 to TRBJ2-1; D not resolved. The germline V gene encodes CDR1 SGHVT and CDR2 SQSDAQ. The CDR3 totals 15 residues. The CDR3 protein is CASSLGLLYHNEQLF. In DNA, the CDR3 is TGTGCCAGCAGCCTAGGTCTCTTATACCACAATGAGCAGTTATTC.

The rearrangement joins TRBV11-2 to TRBJ2-1; D unresolved. The CDR3 runs 15 residues. Trimming left V 0 bases short and J 3 bases short, with 9 bases between. The germline CDR1 and CDR2 sequences are SGHAT and FQNNGV. In nucleotides, the CDR3 is TGTGCCAGCAGCTTAGATGGCGAGATCTACAATGAGCAGTTCTTC. Translating gives CASSLDGEIYNEQFF.

This clonotype was seen at least ten times. The DNA of the CDR3 is TGTGCCATCAGAGCGTTTAGGGGGGGCCAGACAGATACGCAGTATTTT. Its protein product is CAIRAFRGGQTDTQYF. The V and J genes are TRBV10-3 and TRBJ2-3, with D perhaps matching TRBD2 (7 bases). V lost 6 bases and J lost 3, with 19 bases in between. The V gene's germline CDR1 is ENHRY and CDR2 SYGVKD. CDR3 size: 16 residues.

The sample holds one count of this clonotype. The V and J genes are TRBV20-1 and TRBJ1-1; D possibly corresponds to TRBD1 (6 bases). The CDR3 contains 11 residues. Germline assignment: CDR1 DFQATT and CDR2 SNEGSKA (reference sequence). Trimming cost V 7 bases and J 2 bases, with 8 bases left between them. The CDR3 nucleotides are TGCAGTGGGACAGAAAACACTGAAGCTTTCTTT. The encoded protein is CSGTENTEAFF.

On this clonotype: Given the absence of the conserved phenylalanine or tryptophan at the CDR3 end, a read error is likely. The limits of the CDR3 on the DNA are not certain, so only TCRdb's listed CDR3 is given. V usage is TRBV7-9 and J usage is TRBJ1-2; TRBD1, the table's D call, lacks a check against the DNA. The CDR3 numbers 13 amino acids, ends counted. Germline V lookup: CDR1 SEHNR, CDR2 FQNEAQ (reference sequence). The CDR3 sequence is CASSLAEGHGYTL.

V gene TRBV5-1 combines with J gene TRBJ2-3; either TRBD1 or TRBD2 may supply D (5 bases each). Trimming left V 4 bases short and J 10 bases short, with 13 bases between. Germline V gene data show CDR1 as SGHRS and CDR2 as YFSETQ. There are 12 residues in the CDR3. CDR3 in amino acids: CASSVSGTAQYF. CDR3 sequence (DNA): TGCGCCAGCAGCGTCTCCGGGACCGCGCAGTATTTT.

The sample holds many counts of this clonotype. The rearrangement joins TRBV19 to TRBJ2-1, with D tentatively TRBD1 (6 bases). The CDR3 is made up of 15 amino acids. Trimming took off 5 bases at V and 7 bases at J, with 18 bases between the two ends. From germline, CDR1 is LNHDA and CDR2 SQIVND (reference sequence). This chain's CDR3 is CASSASTGPRNEQFF. In DNA form, the CDR3 reads TGTGCCAGTAGTGCCTCGACAGGACCACGGAATGAGCAGTTCTTC.

This clonotype was detected only a few times. J is TRBJ2-1 and V is TRBV10-2; no reliable D call. The ends were cut back, 6 bases at V and 4 bases at J, with 13 bases in the middle. The CDR3 is made up of 14 amino acids. Germline CDR1 is WSHSY and CDR2 is SAAADI. The CDR3 DNA is TGCGCCAGCAGCCCCGACTGGGGTTACAATGAGCAGTTCTTC. It is translated as CASSPDWGYNEQFF.

This clonotype was recorded many times. The chain links TRBV7-8 to TRBJ2-5; 7 nucleotides align to TRBD2. Germline CDR1 reads SGHVS; CDR2 reads FQNEAQ. Germline trimming cut 0 bases from V and 4 bases from J; bases unmatched to any gene: 8. The CDR3 is made up of 16 amino acids. CDR3 region: CASSLAGGPVGETQYF. DNA for the CDR3: TGTGCCAGCAGCTTAGCGGGAGGGCCGGTTGGAGAGACCCAGTACTTC.